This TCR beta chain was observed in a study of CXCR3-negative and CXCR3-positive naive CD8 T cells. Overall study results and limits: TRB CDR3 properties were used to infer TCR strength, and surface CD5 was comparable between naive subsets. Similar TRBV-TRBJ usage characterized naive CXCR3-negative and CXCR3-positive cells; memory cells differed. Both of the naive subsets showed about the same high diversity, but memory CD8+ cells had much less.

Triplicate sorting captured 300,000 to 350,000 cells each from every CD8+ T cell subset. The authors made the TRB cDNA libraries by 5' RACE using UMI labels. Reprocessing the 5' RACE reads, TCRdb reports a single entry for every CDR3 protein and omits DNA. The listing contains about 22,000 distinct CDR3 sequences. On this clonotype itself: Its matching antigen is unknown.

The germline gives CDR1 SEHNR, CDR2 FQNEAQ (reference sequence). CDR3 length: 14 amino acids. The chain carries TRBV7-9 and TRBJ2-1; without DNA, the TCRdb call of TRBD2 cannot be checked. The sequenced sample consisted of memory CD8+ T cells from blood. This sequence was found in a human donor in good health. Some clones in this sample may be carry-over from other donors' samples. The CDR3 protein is CASSFSGRINEQFF.